These 26 T cell receptor beta chains were sequenced from one sample in a study of blood T cell repertoires in COVID-19. Only in-frame clones appear in the TCRdb table, and some are missing; sequencing was by immunoSEQ multiplex PCR. The sample lists over 45,000 clones; roughly four fifths were seen once. The sequencing sample was made of peripheral blood. The receptors were gathered from a man aged 40-49 years with acute or convalescent COVID-19.

V and J are TRBV6-5 and TRBJ1-1, with D perhaps matching TRBD1 (5 bases). Trimming cost V 7 bases and J 5 bases, with 17 bases left between them. This CDR3 has 14 residues. Germline-derived CDR1 and CDR2 are MNHEY and SVGAGI. CDR3 sequence (DNA): TGTGCCAGCAAGTTGTCCGGGGGTTGGACTGAAGCTTTCTTT. It translates to CASKLSGGWTEAFF.

V gene TRBV24-1 combines with J gene TRBJ2-7, with a weak D call TRBD1 (5 bases). Germline V gene lookup returns CDR1 KGHDR and CDR2 SFDVKD. The V end was cut by 1 base, the J end by 7 bases, with 10 bases between. The CDR3 extends over 13 amino acids. The CDR3 sequence is CATSDFSTEEQYF. CDR3 nucleotide sequence: TGTGCCACCAGTGATTTCTCGACAGAGGAGCAGTACTTC.

DNA of the CDR3: TGTGCCAGCAGTTACGAGGGCAGTGAGAGCGAGCAGTACTTC. It encodes CASSYEGSESEQYF. V is TRBV6-2 or TRBV6-3 and J is TRBJ2-7, with D tentatively TRBD2 (5 bases). The V gene lost 2 bases and the J gene lost 6 bases, with 14 bases spanning the gap. Germline V CDR1 and CDR2: MNHEY, SVGEGT. The CDR3 extends over 14 amino acids.

The chain links TRBV29-1 to TRBJ2-5; 11 bases are a match to TRBD1. Trimming cost V 6 bases and J 4 bases; bases outside gene matches: 7. Germline values: CDR1 SQVTM, CDR2 ANQGSEA. CDR3 length equals 14 residues. The CDR3 sequence: CSVSTGTGGETQYF. The CDR3 DNA follows: TGCAGCGTCTCGACCGGGACAGGGGGAGAGACCCAGTACTTC.

The rearrangement links TRBV5-1 to TRBJ2-3, with TRBD2 identical over 9 bases. The V gene's germline CDR1 is SGHRS and CDR2 YFSETQ. The CDR3 spans 16 residues. Trimming at V came to 3 bases and at J to 4 bases, leaving 9 bases not matched to a gene. CDR3 nucleotides: TGCGCCAGCAGCTGGGCGCGGGGGGGCTACGCAGATACGCAGTATTTT. This gives the protein CASSWARGGYADTQYF.

The chain carries TRBV28 and TRBJ1-2; no definite D call. The CDR3 has 16 residues. Germline V gene data show CDR1 as MDHEN and CDR2 as SYDVKM. Between the trimmed V and J ends, which lost 3 bases and 0 bases, there was a span of 14 bases. The CDR3 reads CASSFQQLPSNYGYTF. Here the CDR3 DNA reads TGTGCCAGCAGTTTTCAACAGCTGCCCTCTAACTATGGCTACACCTTC.

The chain has TRBV29-1 and TRBJ2-5; D possibly corresponds to TRBD1 (6 bases). This CDR3 has 13 residues. V dropped 5 bases and J dropped 3 bases, with 13 bases sitting between them. Germline V lookup: CDR1 SQVTM, CDR2 ANQGSEA. CDR3 sequence: CSVLGRGEETQYF. In nucleotides, the CDR3 is TGCAGCGTTCTCGGCAGGGGCGAAGAGACCCAGTACTTC.

This chain joins TRBV28 and TRBJ1-2; TRBD1 matches at 9 bases. V gave up 5 bases and J gave up 3 bases; unmatched junction bases: 7. Germline CDR1 is MDHEN and CDR2 is SYDVKM. The CDR3 is 15 residues long. Here the CDR3 DNA reads TGTGCCAGCAGTCTCCCGGGACAGGGAGACTATGGCTACACCTTC. Protein product: CASSLPGQGDYGYTF.

DNA for the CDR3: TGTGCCAGCAGCCAAGCACGAGGGAGCTCCTACAATGAGCAGTTCTTC. Its translation is CASSQARGSSYNEQFF. The gene calls are TRBV4-2 and TRBJ2-1; a weak D match, TRBD2 (5 bases). V shed 1 base and J shed 0 bases, with 10 bases lying between them. The CDR3 consists of 16 residues. Germline CDR1 reads LGHNA; CDR2 reads YNFKEQ.

This chain connects TRBV3-1 (or the pseudogene TRBV3-2) to TRBJ2-5; 10 bases are shared with TRBD2. The ends lost 2 bases at V and 2 bases at J; junction bases unmatched: 2. The germline V gene has CDR1 LGHDT and CDR2 YNNKEL (reference sequence). This CDR3 region has 15 residues. CDR3 amino acids: CASSQLAGGQETQYF. In DNA form, the CDR3 reads TGTGCCAGCAGCCAATTAGCGGGGGGACAAGAGACCCAGTACTTC.

V usage is TRBV6-5 and J usage is TRBJ2-7, with 8 bases identical to TRBD2. The CDR3 sequence is 15 residues long. Germline CDR1 is MNHEY and CDR2 is SVGAGI. V shed 6 bases, J shed 8 bases, and the junction held 15 bases outside the gene matches. CDR3 DNA sequence: TGTGCCAGCAGATCGGGGGGGGGTGAAGTTAATAAGCAGTACTTC. This translates into CASRSGGGEVNKQYF.

The gene calls are TRBV5-8 and TRBJ2-7, with a possible D match to TRBD1 (6 bases). CDR3 length: 16 amino acids. The germline gives CDR1 SGHTS, CDR2 YDEGEE. V lost 4 bases to trimming and J lost 2 bases, with 19 bases between them. The CDR3 protein is CASSVLLTGLAYEQYF. The CDR3 DNA reads TGTGCCAGCAGCGTACTTTTAACAGGGCTAGCCTACGAGCAGTACTTC. Looking up the rest from reference TRBV5-8 and TRBJ2-7 gives the full variable domain: EAGVTQSPTHLIKTRGQQATLRCSPISGHTSVYWYQQALGLGLQFLLWYDEGEERNRGNFPPRFSGRQFPNYSSELNVNALELEDSALYLCASSVLLTGLAYEQYFGPGTRLTVT.

The chain has TRBV7-2 and TRBJ1-2, with 7 bases lining up with TRBD1. Germline-derived CDR1 and CDR2 are SGHTA and FQGNSA. The CDR3 length is 15 residues. Germline trimming cut 2 bases from V and 3 bases from J; bases unmatched to any gene: 6. CDR3 in amino acids: CASSLFGRGDYGYTF. For the CDR3, the DNA is TGTGCCAGCAGCTTATTTGGCAGGGGGGACTATGGCTACACCTTC.

This clone has just a few counts. This chain joins TRBV4-1 and TRBJ2-2; 8 bases are a match to TRBD1. The CDR3 is 16 amino acids. Germline V gene sequence: CDR1 MGHRA, CDR2 YSYEKL. J was trimmed by 7 bases and V by 1 base; bases with no gene match: 8. CDR3 protein: CASSQASRGLGGELFF. CDR3 sequence (DNA): TGCGCCAGCAGCCAAGCCTCCAGGGGGCTTGGCGGGGAGCTGTTTTTT.

The rearrangement joins TRBV7-2 to TRBJ1-5, with D maybe TRBD1 (6 bases). The germline V and J ends were trimmed by 1 base and 4 bases, with 11 bases remaining between them. CDR1 is SGHTA, CDR2 FQGNSA, per germline. The CDR3 length is 15 residues. CDR3 nucleotide sequence: TGTGCCAGCAGCTTAGTTACAGGGAGTAATCAGCCCCAGCATTTT. This translates into CASSLVTGSNQPQHF.

The chain recombines TRBV2 with TRBJ2-4; 8 bases are a match to TRBD1. V was pared by 6 bases and J by 3 bases, with 7 bases of the junction left unmatched. CDR3 length: 15 amino acids. CDR1 and CDR2 (germline): SNHLY, FYNNEI. Written as DNA, the CDR3 is TGTGCCAGCAGCGACCAGACAGGGGACAAAAACATTCAGTACTTC. This gives the protein CASSDQTGDKNIQYF. The full variable domain, completed using reference TRBV2 and TRBJ2-4, is EPEVTQTPSHQVTQMGQEVILRCVPISNHLYFYWYRQILGQKVEFLVSFYNNEISEKSEIFDDQFSVERPDGSNFTLKIRSTKLEDSAMYFCASSDQTGDKNIQYFGAGTRLSVL.

This chain links TRBV30 with TRBJ1-2; tentative D call: TRBD1 (5 bases). The CDR3 spans 12 residues. Germline V CDR1 and CDR2: GTSNPN, SVGIG (reference sequence). The V gene lost 5 bases and the J gene lost 4 bases, with 11 bases spanning the gap. DNA of the CDR3: TGTGCCTGGGACAGAGCTATCTATGGCTACACCTTC. As protein: CAWDRAIYGYTF.

CDR3 protein: CASSQDLAGRYEQYF. The DNA for the CDR3 is TGTGCCAGCAGCCAAGATTTAGCGGGGAGGTACGAGCAGTACTTC. The V gene is TRBV3-1 (or the pseudogene TRBV3-2), the J gene TRBJ2-7; 8 bases line up with TRBD2. Germline values: CDR1 LGHDT, CDR2 YNNKEL (reference sequence). The CDR3 spans 15 residues. J was trimmed by 4 bases and V by 0 bases; bases with no gene match: 5.

The V call is TRBV5-1, the J call TRBJ2-2; D gene uncertain. The CDR3 is made up of 13 amino acids. V lost 0 bases to trimming and J lost 3 bases, with 3 bases between them. Germline V gene data show CDR1 as SGHRS and CDR2 as YFSETQ. CDR3 in DNA: TGCGCCAGCAGCTTGGCTGACACCGGGGAGCTGTTTTTT. Amino acid sequence: CASSLADTGELFF.

In its sample, this clone was seen a few times. This sequence joins TRBV7-2 and TRBJ1-2; 7 nucleotides match TRBD1. This CDR3 is built from 14 residues. Germline loops: CDR1 SGHTA, CDR2 FQGNSA. J was trimmed by 5 bases and V by 5 bases; bases with no gene match: 8. CDR3 coding DNA: TGTGCCAGCAGCCCAATGACAGGGAATTATGGCTACACCTTC. This translates into CASSPMTGNYGYTF.

The chain combines TRBV28 with TRBJ2-3, with D perhaps matching TRBD2 (6 bases). The CDR3 covers 14 residues. V was trimmed by 5 bases and J by 4 bases, leaving 13 bases between them. Germline V lookup: CDR1 MDHEN, CDR2 SYDVKM. The DNA for the CDR3 is TGTGCCAGCAGTCTGGGGGGAGTCCCAGATACGCAGTATTTT. Its translation: CASSLGGVPDTQYF.

This clone was counted a single time. The rearrangement joins TRBV5-6 to TRBJ1-2, with D unclear. Germline loops: CDR1 SGHDT, CDR2 YYEEEE. The CDR3 is 13 residues long. Trimming left V 6 bases short and J 7 bases short, with 16 bases between. DNA of the CDR3: TGTGCCAGCATCCTCCACAGTCAAGGTGGCTACACCTTC. This gives the protein CASILHSQGGYTF.

This clone is a singleton in its sample. J is TRBJ1-4 and V is TRBV6-5; D not resolved. The V end was cut by 6 bases, the J end by 4 bases, with 9 bases between. Per germline, CDR1 MNHEY and CDR2 SVGAGI. This CDR3 contains 13 residues. CDR3 sequence (DNA): TGTGCCAGCAGGAGGACTCTTAATGAAAAACTGTTTTTT. Its translation: CASRRTLNEKLFF.

The chain employs TRBV11-3 and TRBJ2-1, with 7 positions matching TRBD2. CDR3 length: 15 residues. Germline V gives CDR1 SGHNT, CDR2 YENEEA. The trim removed 5 bases at V and 2 bases at J, leaving 6 bases unmatched. CDR3 loop: CASSPGGDPYNEQFF. In DNA, the CDR3 is TGTGCCAGCAGCCCTGGGGGGGACCCCTACAATGAGCAGTTCTTC. Supplemented by reference TRBV11-3 and TRBJ2-1, the full variable domain reads EAGVVQSPRYKIIEKKQPVAFWCNPISGHNTLYWYLQNLGQGPELLIRYENEEAVDDSQLPKDRFSAERLKGVDSTLKIQPAELGDSAVYLCASSPGGDPYNEQFFGPGTRLTVL.

The chain links TRBV6-1 to TRBJ2-5, with 12 bases aligning to TRBD2. From germline, CDR1 is MNHNS and CDR2 SASEGT. The CDR3 is 16 amino acids. Germline trimming cut 4 bases from V and 7 bases from J; bases unmatched to any gene: 10. The CDR3 sequence is CASSASPSGGEATQYF. CDR3 bases: TGTGCCAGCAGTGCTTCCCCTAGCGGGGGGGAAGCGACCCAGTACTTC.

V and J are TRBV28 and TRBJ1-6; D may be TRBD1 (6 bases). The CDR3 is 16 amino acids. The ends were cut back, 3 bases at V and 11 bases at J, with 20 bases in the middle. Germline V gene data show CDR1 as MDHEN and CDR2 as SYDVKM. CDR3 DNA sequence: TGTGCCAGCAGTTTCGCTTTAGGGGGGGGTCTGGCACCCCTCCACTTT. This gives the protein CASSFALGGGLAPLHF.